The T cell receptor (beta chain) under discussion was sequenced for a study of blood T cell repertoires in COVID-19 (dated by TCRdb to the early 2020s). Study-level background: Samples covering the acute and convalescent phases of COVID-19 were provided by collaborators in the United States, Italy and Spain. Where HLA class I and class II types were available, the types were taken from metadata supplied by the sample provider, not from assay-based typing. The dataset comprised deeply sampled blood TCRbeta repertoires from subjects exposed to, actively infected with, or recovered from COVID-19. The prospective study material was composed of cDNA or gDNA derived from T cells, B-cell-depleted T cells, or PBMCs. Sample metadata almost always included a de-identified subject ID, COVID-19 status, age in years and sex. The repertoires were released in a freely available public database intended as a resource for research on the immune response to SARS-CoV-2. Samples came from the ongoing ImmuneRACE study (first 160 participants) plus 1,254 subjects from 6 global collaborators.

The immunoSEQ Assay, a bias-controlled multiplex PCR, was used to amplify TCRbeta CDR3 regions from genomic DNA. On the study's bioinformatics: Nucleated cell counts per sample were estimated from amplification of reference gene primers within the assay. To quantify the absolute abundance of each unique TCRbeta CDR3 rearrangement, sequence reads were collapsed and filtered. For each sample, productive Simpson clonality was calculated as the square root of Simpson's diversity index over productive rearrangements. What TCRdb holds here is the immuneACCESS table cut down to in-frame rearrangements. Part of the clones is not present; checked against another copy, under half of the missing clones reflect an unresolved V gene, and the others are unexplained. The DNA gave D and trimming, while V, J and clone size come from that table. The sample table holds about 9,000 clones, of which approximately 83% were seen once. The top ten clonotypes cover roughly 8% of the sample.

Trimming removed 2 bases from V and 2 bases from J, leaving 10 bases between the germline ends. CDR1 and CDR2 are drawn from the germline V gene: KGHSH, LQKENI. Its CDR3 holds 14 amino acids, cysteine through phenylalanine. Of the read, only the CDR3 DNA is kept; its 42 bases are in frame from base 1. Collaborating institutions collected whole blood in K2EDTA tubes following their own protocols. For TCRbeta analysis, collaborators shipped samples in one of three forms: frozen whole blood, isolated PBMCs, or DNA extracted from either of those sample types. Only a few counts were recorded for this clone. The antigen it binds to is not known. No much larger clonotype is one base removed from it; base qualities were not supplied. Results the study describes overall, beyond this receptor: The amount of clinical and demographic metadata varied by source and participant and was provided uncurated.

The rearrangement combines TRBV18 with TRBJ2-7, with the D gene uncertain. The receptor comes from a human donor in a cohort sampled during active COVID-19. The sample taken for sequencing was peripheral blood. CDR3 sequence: CASSPAKDTYEQYF. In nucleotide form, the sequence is TGTGCCAGCTCACCAGCGAAAGACACCTACGAGCAGTACTTC.